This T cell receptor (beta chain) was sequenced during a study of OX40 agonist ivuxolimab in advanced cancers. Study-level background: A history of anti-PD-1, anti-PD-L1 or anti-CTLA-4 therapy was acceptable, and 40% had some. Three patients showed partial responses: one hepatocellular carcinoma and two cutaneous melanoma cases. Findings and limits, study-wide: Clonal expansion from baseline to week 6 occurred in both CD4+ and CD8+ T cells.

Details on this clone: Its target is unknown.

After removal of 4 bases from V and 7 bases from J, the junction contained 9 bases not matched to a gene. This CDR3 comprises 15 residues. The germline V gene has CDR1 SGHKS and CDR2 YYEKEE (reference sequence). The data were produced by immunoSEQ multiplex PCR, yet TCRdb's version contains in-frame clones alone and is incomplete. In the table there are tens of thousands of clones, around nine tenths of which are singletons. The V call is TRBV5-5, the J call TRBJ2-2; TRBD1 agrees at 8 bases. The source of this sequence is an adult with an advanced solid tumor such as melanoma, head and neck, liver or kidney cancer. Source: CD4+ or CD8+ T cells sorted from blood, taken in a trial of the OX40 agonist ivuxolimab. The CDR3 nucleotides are TGTGCCAGCAGCCTGTCGGACAGGGAGAACGGGGAGCTGTTTTTT. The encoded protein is CASSLSDRENGELFF.